This section outlines one T cell receptor beta chain sequence together with its context. What it binds is not known. This sample was included in a study of chemoradiotherapy in HPV16-positive cancers. At the level of the study: Functional T-cell assays on a couple of HPV16-positive patients' cells defined candidate HPV-specific clones and common TCR motifs.

The CDR3 is made up of 15 amino acids. Per the germline V gene, CDR1 is KGHSH and CDR2 is LQKENI. V dropped 4 bases and J dropped 7; count of bases not matched to a gene: 6. Repertoires were sampled repeatedly during chemoradiotherapy. Findings of the study overall: Non-HPV-specific T cells did not expand in tumors during treatment, whereas candidate HPV-specific clones and E7-related motifs did. Functional assays defining HPV-specific T cells used only a couple of HPV16-positive patients.

Profiled with immunoSEQ multiplex PCR; TCRdb holds only in-frame clones, not every one. The repertoire has 20,000 to 25,000 clones, roughly 92% of them found once; the top ten carry 17%. This receptor was identified in a human donor with HPV-associated anogenital cancer. The sequenced sample was blood, obtained from a patient who underwent chemoradiotherapy. V usage is TRBV18 and J usage is TRBJ1-5; 11 positions agree with TRBD1. DNA for the CDR3: TGTGCCAGCTCACGTGGACAGGGGGCATGGCAGCCCCAGCATTTT. Translation: CASSRGQGAWQPQHF. Filled out from reference TRBV18 and TRBJ1-5, the complete variable domain reads NAGVMQNPRHLVRRRGQEARLRCSPMKGHSHVYWYRQLPEEGLKFMVYLQKENIIDESGMPKERFSAEFPKEGPSILRIQQVVRGDSAAYFCASSRGQGAWQPQHFGDGTRLSIL.